What follows are 27 T cell receptor beta chains derived from one specimen sequenced in a study of control samples from healthy donors and cancer patients. Here immunoSEQ multiplex PCR was the method, and the copy in TCRdb shows in-frame clones only, minus some. Of under 150,000 clones in the sample, around 90% were seen once. Source material: blood. The receptors here all came from a man aged 30 to 45 in good health.

The chain employs TRBV11-1 and TRBJ1-2; a possible D gene is TRBD1 (5 bases). The V gene lost 2 bases and the J gene lost 8 bases, with 12 bases spanning the gap. Germline CDR1 reads SGHAT; CDR2 reads FQDESV (reference sequence). This CDR3 has 13 amino acids. CDR3: CASSLSGLSGYTF. CDR3 bases: TGTGCCAGCAGCTTATCAGGGCTATCCGGCTACACCTTC.

The chain couples TRBV29-1 to TRBJ1-1; no definite D call. The germline V gene encodes CDR1 SQVTM and CDR2 ANQGSEA. The CDR3 runs to 10 residues. V lost 4 bases to trimming and J lost 11 bases, with 11 bases between them. DNA for the CDR3: TGCAGCGTTGCTAGTCCCCATGCTTTCTTT. Its translation is CSVASPHAFF. Supplemented by reference TRBV29-1 and TRBJ1-1, the full variable domain reads SAVISQKPSRDICQRGTSLTIQCQVDSQVTMMFWYRQQPGQSLTLIATANQGSEATYESGFVIDKFPISRPNLTFSTLTVSNMSPEDSSIYLCSVASPHAFFGQGTRLTVV.

The V and J genes are TRBV27 and TRBJ2-4; 10 bases are a match to TRBD2. Per germline, CDR1 MNHEY and CDR2 SMNVEV (reference sequence). Losses at the gene ends were 7 bases for V and 2 bases for J; bases not matched to a gene: 5. This CDR3 is 15 amino acids long. CDR3 bases: TGTGCCAGCAAGCTAGCGGGAGCCCCCAAAAACATTCAGTACTTC. It encodes CASKLAGAPKNIQYF.

The DNA of the CDR3 is TGTGCCAGCAGTTTAGGTGGAGTTGTAACTGAAGCTTTCTTT. Amino acids: CASSLGGVVTEAFF. The chain joins TRBV28 to TRBJ1-1; D ambiguous. V was trimmed by 2 bases and J by 5 bases, leaving 12 bases between them. The CDR3 runs 14 residues. The V gene's germline CDR1 is MDHEN and CDR2 SYDVKM. Full variable domain (rest looked up from reference TRBV28 and TRBJ1-1): DVKVTQSSRYLVKRTGEKVFLECVQDMDHENMFWYRQDPGLGLRLIYFSYDVKMKEKGDIPEGYSVSREKKERFSLILESASTNQTSMYLCASSLGGVVTEAFFGQGTRLTVV.

This rearrangement joins TRBV28 to TRBJ1-1, with TRBD1 identical over 7 bases. The CDR3 is 15 amino acids. The J segment lost 5 bases and the V segment lost 5 bases, leaving 11 bases of the junction unmatched. Germline CDR1 reads MDHEN; CDR2 reads SYDVKM. This CDR3 reads CASSIRTGLRTEAFF. DNA of the CDR3: TGTGCCAGCAGTATACGGACAGGATTGCGGACTGAAGCTTTCTTT. Together with reference TRBV28 and TRBJ1-1, the CDR3 gives the full variable domain: DVKVTQSSRYLVKRTGEKVFLECVQDMDHENMFWYRQDPGLGLRLIYFSYDVKMKEKGDIPEGYSVSREKKERFSLILESASTNQTSMYLCASSIRTGLRTEAFFGQGTRLTVV.

The gene calls are TRBV6-5 and TRBJ1-3, with D possibly being TRBD1 (5 bases). With 2 bases removed from V and 2 bases from J, the gap between germline ends came to 10 bases. CDR1 and CDR2 from the germline V gene are MNHEY and SVGAGI. CDR3 length: 15 residues. CDR3 nucleotides: TGTGCCAGCAGTTACGGGAGGGGCGCTGGAAACACCATATATTTT. Translated: CASSYGRGAGNTIYF.

The V and J genes are TRBV29-1 and TRBJ2-7, with D unresolved. Trimming pared 5 bases from V and 3 bases from J, leaving 8 bases between. Per germline, CDR1 SQVTM and CDR2 ANQGSEA. This CDR3 is built from 11 residues. This CDR3 reads CSVITLYEQYF. As DNA, the CDR3 is TGCAGCGTTATCACTCTCTACGAGCAGTACTTC.

The V and J genes are TRBV30 and TRBJ1-4, with 10 positions matching TRBD1. CDR1 and CDR2 from the germline V gene are GTSNPN and SVGIG (reference sequence). The CDR3 extends over 15 amino acids. Trimming took 1 base from V and 7 from J; bases not matched to a gene: 6. The CDR3: CAWSAGTGEGEKLFF. CDR3 nucleotide sequence: TGTGCCTGGAGTGCGGGGACAGGGGAAGGTGAAAAACTGTTTTTT.

J is TRBJ2-2 and V is TRBV20-1; TRBD1 matches at 11 bases. The junction had 11 bases not matched to a gene; V was cut back by 3 bases and J by 2 bases. The CDR3 spans 18 residues. The germline V gene has CDR1 DFQATT and CDR2 SNEGSKA (reference sequence). CDR3 DNA sequence: TGCAGTGCTAGTCCCATACCGGGACAGGGGGAAAACACCGGGGAGCTGTTTTTT. Its translation is CSASPIPGQGENTGELFF.

The V and J genes are TRBV2 and TRBJ2-2; no clear D gene. CDR3 length equals 14 residues. The V end was cut by 2 bases, the J end by 4 bases, with 8 bases between. From germline, CDR1 is SNHLY and CDR2 FYNNEI. CDR3 in amino acids: CASSEQRGTGELFF. CDR3 coding DNA: TGTGCCAGCAGTGAACAGCGCGGCACCGGGGAGCTGTTTTTT.

This rearrangement joins TRBV19 to TRBJ2-7; D is perhaps TRBD1 (6 bases). CDR3 size: 15 residues. With 4 bases removed from V and 3 bases from J, the gap between germline ends came to 16 bases. CDR1 LNHDA and CDR2 SQIVND come from the germline V gene (reference sequence). The CDR3 loop reads CASSNFGQPSYEQYF. DNA of the CDR3: TGTGCCAGTAGTAATTTTGGACAGCCGAGCTACGAGCAGTACTTC.

For this clone: At the DNA level, this CDR3 is encoded by other sequences in the same sample as well. The chain employs TRBV15 and TRBJ1-3; maybe TRBD1 (5 bases). Germline CDR1 reads LNHNV; CDR2 reads YYDKDF (reference sequence). Trimming removed 0 bases at V and 2 bases at J, with 8 bases between. The CDR3 is 15 residues long. The CDR3 is CATSRDPGPGNTIYF. For the CDR3, the DNA is TGTGCCACCAGCAGAGATCCAGGGCCTGGAAACACCATATATTTT.

V is TRBV5-4 and J is TRBJ1-1, with TRBD1 identical over 11 bases. The CDR3 totals 15 residues. V shed 3 bases and J 4 bases; nucleotides not matched to a gene: 5. From germline, CDR1 is SGHNT and CDR2 YYREEE (reference sequence). In DNA form, the CDR3 reads TGTGCCAGCAGCTCGGGGACAGGGGGTCGCACTGAAGCTTTCTTT. This sequence encodes CASSSGTGGRTEAFF.

This chain uses TRBV19 with TRBJ1-2; D possibly corresponds to TRBD1 (6 bases). V was cut by 7 bases and J by 1 base, with 13 bases left in between. Germline CDR1 reads LNHDA; CDR2 reads SQIVND (reference sequence). The CDR3 is made up of 14 amino acids. CDR3 protein: CASNPTGLNYGYTF. In nucleotides, the CDR3 is TGTGCCAGTAATCCGACAGGACTTAACTATGGCTACACCTTC.

The V gene is TRBV24-1, the J gene TRBJ2-1, with D hard to call. V lost 10 bases, J lost 5 bases, and 11 bases lay in between. The CDR3 is 12 amino acids. The germline V gene encodes CDR1 KGHDR and CDR2 SFDVKD. CDR3 DNA: TGTGCCACTCCCCCGGTTAACAATGAGCAGTTCTTC. It encodes CATPPVNNEQFF.

The V call is TRBV27, the J call TRBJ2-5; D is unresolved. Germline V gene sequence: CDR1 MNHEY, CDR2 SMNVEV (reference sequence). V lost 4 bases and J lost 4, with 25 bases in between. The CDR3 is 18 residues long. Written as DNA, the CDR3 is TGTGCCAGCAGTTCTCAACCCATCACAAGGCCCGGACCAGAGACCCAGTACTTC. This sequence encodes CASSSQPITRPGPETQYF.

The DNA of the CDR3 is TGCGCCAGCAGCCAAGTCGCAGGGAACACTGAAGCTTTCTTT. As protein: CASSQVAGNTEAFF. The V gene is TRBV4-3, the J gene TRBJ1-1; no clear D. The CDR3 is made up of 14 amino acids. CDR1 and CDR2 from the germline V gene are LGHNA and YSLEER. V was pared by 1 base and J by 1 base, with 7 bases between.

For the CDR3, the DNA is TGTGCCAGCAGAGGACAGGGGAATGGCTACACCTTC. This codes for CASRGQGNGYTF. The genes are TRBV2 and TRBJ1-2, with 9 nucleotides matching TRBD1. The V segment lost 6 bases and the J segment 6 bases; nucleotides outside the gene matches: 2. CDR3 length: 12 residues. From germline, CDR1 is SNHLY and CDR2 FYNNEI. Supplemented by reference TRBV2 and TRBJ1-2, the full variable domain reads EPEVTQTPSHQVTQMGQEVILRCVPISNHLYFYWYRQILGQKVEFLVSFYNNEISEKSEIFDDQFSVERPDGSNFTLKIRSTKLEDSAMYFCASRGQGNGYTFGSGTRLTVV.

The V and J genes are TRBV19 and TRBJ1-1; D perhaps matches TRBD1 (6 bases). V shed 6 bases and J shed 0 bases, with 17 bases lying between them. CDR1 and CDR2 from the germline V gene are LNHDA and SQIVND (reference sequence). The CDR3 runs to 16 residues. In DNA, the CDR3 is TGTGCCAGTAGCACGAGGACAGCGAAGTTGAACACTGAAGCTTTCTTT. Translating gives CASSTRTAKLNTEAFF.

The chain recombines TRBV6-4 with TRBJ1-1; D is unclear. Germline lookup yields CDR1 MRHNA and CDR2 SNTAGT. The CDR3 loop spans 13 amino acids. Trimming shortened V by 5 bases and J by 2 bases, and 9 bases separated the two germline ends. The CDR3 region has the DNA TGTGCCAGCAGTTTCCGGGAAAACACTGAAGCTTTCTTT. It encodes CASSFRENTEAFF.

The chain links TRBV7-8 to TRBJ2-7; D possibly corresponds to TRBD1 (6 bases). Trimming took 1 base from V and 0 from J, leaving 10 bases between them. CDR1 SGHVS and CDR2 FQNEAQ come from the germline V gene. The CDR3 extends over 15 amino acids. This CDR3 is CASSLEGQSSYEQYF. CDR3 bases: TGTGCCAGCAGCTTAGAAGGACAGAGCTCCTACGAGCAGTACTTC. Together with reference TRBV7-8 and TRBJ2-7, the CDR3 gives the full variable domain: GAGVSQSPRYKVAKRGQDVALRCDPISGHVSLFWYQQALGQGPEFLTYFQNEAQLDKSGLPSDRFFAERPEGSVSTLKIQRTQQEDSAVYLCASSLEGQSSYEQYFGPGTRLTVT.

With respect to this clone: The sample has other DNA sequences that encode this CDR3 too. V is TRBV19 and J is TRBJ2-3; D is unclear. CDR3 length: 14 amino acids. Germline assignment: CDR1 LNHDA and CDR2 SQIVND (reference sequence). Between the trimmed V and J ends, which lost 6 bases and 2 bases, there was a span of 12 bases. In DNA, the CDR3 is TGTGCCAGTAGCCCTAGGCAGCACACAGATACGCAGTATTTT. Translation gives CASSPRQHTDTQYF.

The rearrangement uses TRBV27 and TRBJ2-1, with 9 nucleotides matching TRBD2. V lost 6 bases and J lost 5; bases outside the gene matches: 8. Germline V lookup: CDR1 MNHEY, CDR2 SMNVEV (reference sequence). The CDR3 extends over 15 amino acids. CDR3 sequence reads: CASRVSGSPHNEQFF. The CDR3 bases are TGTGCCAGCAGGGTTAGCGGGAGTCCACACAATGAGCAGTTCTTC.

The chain recombines TRBV30 with TRBJ2-5; maybe TRBD1 (7 bases). The CDR3 runs 14 residues. V gave up 5 bases and J gave up 6 bases, with 19 bases separating them. The germline gives CDR1 GTSNPN, CDR2 SVGIG (reference sequence). CDR3 bases: TGTGCCTGGGCTGCAGGGGGGATCTTTAAGACCCAGTACTTC. Its translation is CAWAAGGIFKTQYF.

This rearrangement joins TRBV18 to TRBJ2-3; 9 bases agree with TRBD1. Germline lookup yields CDR1 KGHSH and CDR2 LQKENI. CDR3 length equals 17 residues. The ends lost 7 bases at V and 0 bases at J; junction bases unmatched: 11. The CDR3 sequence is CASFAFGTGLSTDTQYF. CDR3 coding DNA: TGTGCCAGCTTCGCCTTTGGGACAGGGCTTAGCACAGATACGCAGTATTTT.

The chain links TRBV19 to TRBJ1-5, with 11 nucleotides matching TRBD1. This CDR3 has 15 residues. CDR1 is LNHDA, CDR2 SQIVND, per germline (reference sequence). The V and J ends lost 3 bases and 4 bases, in that order; junction bases with no gene match: 2. The CDR3 loop is CASSIGQGANQPQHF. Here the CDR3 DNA reads TGTGCCAGTAGTATTGGACAGGGGGCGAATCAGCCCCAGCATTTT.

The gene calls are TRBV19 and TRBJ1-5; TRBD1 is a possible D gene (5 bases). The germline V gene has CDR1 LNHDA and CDR2 SQIVND (reference sequence). The CDR3 contains 13 residues. Trimming left V 8 bases short and J 7 bases short, with 15 bases between. CDR3 DNA: TGTGCCAGTGTGGAGGGGCTAGGGCAGCCCCAGCATTTT. Protein sequence: CASVEGLGQPQHF. Full variable domain (missing parts from reference TRBV19 and TRBJ1-5): DGGITQSPKYLFRKEGQNVTLSCEQNLNHDAMYWYRQDPGQGLRLIYYSQIVNDFQKGDIAEGYSVSREKKESFPLTVTSAQKNPTAFYLCASVEGLGQPQHFGDGTRLSIL.